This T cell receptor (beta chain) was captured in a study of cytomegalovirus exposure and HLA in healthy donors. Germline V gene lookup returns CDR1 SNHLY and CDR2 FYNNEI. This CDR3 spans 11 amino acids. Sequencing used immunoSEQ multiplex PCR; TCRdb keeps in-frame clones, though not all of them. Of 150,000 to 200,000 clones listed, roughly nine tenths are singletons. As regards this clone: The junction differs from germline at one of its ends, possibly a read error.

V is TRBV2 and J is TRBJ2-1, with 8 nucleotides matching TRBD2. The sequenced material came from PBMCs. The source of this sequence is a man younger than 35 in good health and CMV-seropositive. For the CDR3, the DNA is TGTGCCACCACGATCGAGACTAGCGTCCTCTTC. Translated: CATTIETSVLF.